This TCR beta chain came from a study of blood T cell repertoires in COVID-19. This CDR3 is 13 amino acids long. The J segment lost 3 bases and the V segment lost 6 bases, leaving 3 bases of the junction unmatched. Per the germline V gene, CDR1 is MNHEY and CDR2 is SVGAGI. Method: immunoSEQ multiplex PCR; TCRdb's copy keeps in-frame clones and lacks some. The sample consists of 100,000 to 150,000 clones, about 80% of them appearing once. This receptor was identified in a man aged 40-50 years with active or convalescent COVID-19. The sequenced sample consisted of peripheral blood. The chain combines TRBV6-5 with TRBJ2-5, with 8 bases matching TRBD1. CDR3 in DNA: TGTGCCAGCAGCGTGACAGGGGAAGAGACCCAGTACTTC. This gives the protein CASSVTGEETQYF.